The present T cell receptor beta chain was sequenced within a study of siplizumab effects on memory and regulatory T cells. Study-wide findings and caveats: The study found that mappable alloreactive CD4+ clones averaged about 70% Treg-derived with siplizumab and 25% to 30% in controls. A major contribution to the alloresponse seemed to be made by naive T cells, which seemed more diverse than memory cells. A minor fraction of alloreactive clones, and no more, mapped to unstimulated subsets.

Concerning this clone itself: Its antigen is as yet unknown.

The CDR3 is 16 amino acids. J lost 1 base, V lost 1 base, and 5 bases had no gene match. Per germline, CDR1 SGHTA and CDR2 FQGNSA. Sequenced by immunoSEQ multiplex PCR; TCRdb stores in-frame clones only, minus some. The sample lists 60,000 to 65,000 clones; about 80% were seen once. This chain joins TRBV7-2 and TRBJ2-7, with TRBD2 matching 9 bases. Sequenced material: memory CD4+ T cells sorted from blood. The sequence derives from a human donor in good health. The chain's CDR3 is CASSLVGGGGSYEQYF. CDR3 nucleotide sequence: TGTGCCAGCAGCTTAGTTGGCGGGGGGGGATCCTACGAGCAGTACTTC.